These 20 T cell receptor beta chains share one sample of origin, sequenced in a study of cytomegalovirus exposure and HLA in healthy donors. PCR involved 60 Vbeta and 13 Jbeta primers. Data came from immunoSEQ multiplex PCR; TCRdb stores just in-frame clones and leaves some out. The sample yields around 200,000 clones, 70% to 90% seen once. The source material was PBMCs. The source of these receptors is a woman between 45 and 65 years old in good health and CMV-seronegative.

The V call is TRBV14, the J call TRBJ1-2, with a weak D call TRBD1 (5 bases). The V gene's germline CDR1 is SGHDN and CDR2 FVKESK. Between the trimmed V and J ends, which lost 7 bases and 7 bases, there was a span of 16 bases. CDR3 length: 13 amino acids. The CDR3: CASNPGGNGGYTF. DNA of the CDR3: TGTGCCAGCAATCCGGGGGGAAACGGTGGCTACACCTTC.

This clone has just one count. The chain joins TRBV19 to TRBJ2-3; possible D gene TRBD2, 6 bases. Trimming removed 8 bases from V and 0 bases from J, with 12 bases in between. The germline V gene has CDR1 LNHDA and CDR2 SQIVND (reference sequence). The CDR3 runs 14 residues. The CDR3 here is CASLPAGSTDTQYF. The CDR3, as DNA: TGTGCCAGTCTTCCAGCGGGCAGCACAGATACGCAGTATTTT.

This clone appeared a few times. The chain uses TRBV7-2 and TRBJ2-7; possibly TRBD1 for D (5 bases). Deletions cut 3 bases from V and 7 bases from J, with 16 bases between. CDR1 and CDR2 (germline): SGHTA, FQGNSA. The CDR3 is made up of 14 amino acids. CDR3 region: CASSFQGPLGEQYF. DNA for the CDR3: TGTGCCAGCAGCTTTCAGGGTCCCCTAGGAGAGCAGTACTTC.

This clone has only a few counts. The rearrangement uses TRBV28 and TRBJ1-1, with D hard to call. The germline V and J ends were trimmed by 5 bases and 3 bases, with 7 bases remaining between them. Germline loops: CDR1 MDHEN, CDR2 SYDVKM. The CDR3 has 12 residues. The CDR3 DNA reads as TGTGCCAGCAGTCCTCACTACACTGAAGCTTTCTTT. This sequence encodes CASSPHYTEAFF. The full variable domain, with the rest looked up from reference TRBV28 and TRBJ1-1, is DVKVTQSSRYLVKRTGEKVFLECVQDMDHENMFWYRQDPGLGLRLIYFSYDVKMKEKGDIPEGYSVSREKKERFSLILESASTNQTSMYLCASSPHYTEAFFGQGTRLTVV.

The J gene is TRBJ2-7, the V gene TRBV7-9; 7 nucleotides line up with TRBD1. CDR1 is SEHNR and CDR2 is FQNEAQ in the germline V gene (reference sequence). J was trimmed by 3 bases and V by 4 bases; bases with no gene match: 6. CDR3 length: 14 residues. CDR3 amino acids: CASSSTTGNYEQYF. CDR3 sequence (DNA): TGTGCCAGCAGCTCCACGACAGGGAACTACGAGCAGTACTTC.

The chain uses TRBV28 and TRBJ2-5; the D gene is possibly TRBD1 (6 bases). V lost 4 bases and J 11 bases, leaving 11 bases between the germline ends. The CDR3 is 11 amino acids. Per germline, CDR1 MDHEN and CDR2 SYDVKM. This CDR3 reads CASSSPRGQYF. DNA for the CDR3: TGTGCCAGCAGTTCCCCCAGGGGTCAGTACTTC.

The sample holds one count of this clone. The rearrangement links TRBV29-1 to TRBJ2-5; no clear D. Between the trimmed V and J ends, which lost 0 bases and 5 bases, there was a span of 4 bases. CDR1 SQVTM and CDR2 ANQGSEA come from the germline V gene. The length of the CDR3 is 11 residues. CDR3 in DNA: TGCAGCGTTGAAGATCTGGAGACCCAGTACTTC. Amino acids: CSVEDLETQYF.

The CDR3 sequence is CASSQALAPWNTEAFF. The CDR3 DNA follows: TGTGCCAGCAGCCAAGCTTTGGCCCCTTGGAACACTGAAGCTTTCTTT. The chain carries TRBV14 and TRBJ1-1; unclear D gene. Germline assignment: CDR1 SGHDN and CDR2 FVKESK. With 1 base removed from V and 1 base from J, the gap between germline ends came to 13 bases. The CDR3 runs to 16 residues.

The chain joins TRBV7-2 to TRBJ2-7; no clear D gene. The germline V gene has CDR1 SGHTA and CDR2 FQGNSA. The CDR3 totals 14 residues. Trimming removed 0 bases at V and 3 bases at J, with 9 bases between. In DNA, the CDR3 is TGTGCCAGCAGCTTAGCTGCGACAAACTACGAGCAGTACTTC. Protein sequence: CASSLAATNYEQYF.

The gene calls are TRBV27 and TRBJ1-5; maybe TRBD1 (6 bases). V was trimmed by 5 bases and J by 5 bases, leaving 13 bases between them. This CDR3 contains 14 residues. Per germline, CDR1 MNHEY and CDR2 SMNVEV (reference sequence). The CDR3 coding sequence is TGTGCCAGCAGTCCCTACAGGGTTGATCAGCCCCAGCATTTT. Translating it yields CASSPYRVDQPQHF.

V usage is TRBV10-2 and J usage is TRBJ2-6; D perhaps matches TRBD1 (6 bases). V gave up 11 bases and J gave up 0 bases, with 23 bases separating them. From germline, CDR1 is WSHSY and CDR2 SAAADI. The CDR3 extends over 18 amino acids. The CDR3 DNA follows: TGCGCCGCGGCTCGAGGGGGTACCTCTCTCTCTGGGGCCAACGTCCTGACTTTC. It specifies CAAARGGTSLSGANVLTF.

In this sample, this clone turned up a few times. This chain connects TRBV18 to TRBJ2-5; 8 bases align to TRBD2. Germline V gene data show CDR1 as KGHSH and CDR2 as LQKENI. Trimming took 5 bases from V and 5 from J; bases not matched to a gene: 4. This CDR3 has 13 residues. DNA for the CDR3: TGTGCCAGCTCAAAGGGACTAGGGGAGACCCAGTACTTC. Translation: CASSKGLGETQYF. Full variable domain (missing parts from reference TRBV18 and TRBJ2-5): NAGVMQNPRHLVRRRGQEARLRCSPMKGHSHVYWYRQLPEEGLKFMVYLQKENIIDESGMPKERFSAEFPKEGPSILRIQQVVRGDSAAYFCASSKGLGETQYFGPGTRLLVL.

The CDR3: CAWSGGGFHQPQHF. For the CDR3, the DNA is TGTGCCTGGAGTGGAGGAGGATTCCATCAGCCCCAGCATTTT. V and J are TRBV30 and TRBJ1-5; no firm D call. The CDR3 runs 14 residues. Germline V CDR1 and CDR2: GTSNPN, SVGIG (reference sequence). V was shortened by 1 base and J by 5 bases, with 12 bases between the two germline ends.

This clone showed up just once. V and J are TRBV6-1 and TRBJ2-7; TRBD2 aligns across 9 bases. CDR3 length equals 15 residues. Per the germline V gene, CDR1 is MNHNS and CDR2 is SASEGT. Trimming took 5 bases from V and 1 from J; bases not matched to a gene: 6. The CDR3 loop is CASSSVAGESYEQYF. The DNA for the CDR3 is TGTGCCAGCAGTTCTGTAGCGGGAGAGTCCTACGAGCAGTACTTC.

The V and J genes are TRBV28 and TRBJ1-1; 7 positions agree with TRBD1. CDR3 length equals 16 residues. The germline V gene encodes CDR1 MDHEN and CDR2 SYDVKM. Trimming removed 5 bases from V and 0 bases from J; junction bases left unmatched: 9. The CDR3 is CASSAHRGPLNTEAFF. As DNA, the CDR3 is TGTGCCAGCAGTGCCCACAGGGGTCCCTTGAACACTGAAGCTTTCTTT.

This clone occurred once. The chain links TRBV28 to TRBJ1-2; tentative D call: TRBD1 (6 bases). The length of the CDR3 is 16 residues. Germline V gene lookup returns CDR1 MDHEN and CDR2 SYDVKM. Between the trimmed V and J ends, which lost 1 base and 7 bases, there was a span of 19 bases. The CDR3 region has the DNA TGTGCCAGCAGTTTATTCTCGTGGACCAGGGGCGGTGGCTACACCTTC. Amino acids: CASSLFSWTRGGGYTF.

The chain combines TRBV29-1 with TRBJ1-2; TRBD1 matches 9 bases. With 7 bases clipped from V and 2 bases from J, the junction kept 5 bases outside the gene matches. The germline CDR1 and CDR2 sequences are SQVTM and ANQGSEA. The CDR3 contains 13 residues. The CDR3 spells CSGTQGANYGYTF. The CDR3 bases are TGCAGCGGGACACAGGGGGCCAACTATGGCTACACCTTC.

The rearrangement joins TRBV28 to TRBJ2-3; 13 nucleotides align to TRBD2. Germline V gene data show CDR1 as MDHEN and CDR2 as SYDVKM. The V segment lost 2 bases and the J segment 7 bases; nucleotides outside the gene matches: 6. There are 16 residues in the CDR3. This CDR3 is CASSLATSGRGYTQYF. CDR3 nucleotide sequence: TGTGCCAGCAGTTTAGCCACTAGCGGGAGGGGGTATACGCAGTATTTT.

V usage is TRBV28 and J usage is TRBJ1-2; 10 bases agree with TRBD1. The V and J ends lost 6 bases and 4 bases, in that order; junction bases with no gene match: 8. Germline loops: CDR1 MDHEN, CDR2 SYDVKM. This CDR3 region has 15 residues. CDR3 nucleotide sequence: TGTGCCAGCAGCCGACAGGGGGCATCTTTCTATGGCTACACCTTC. This gives the protein CASSRQGASFYGYTF.

V gene TRBV10-1 combines with J gene TRBJ1-1; the D gene is possibly TRBD1 (5 bases). Germline V gene lookup returns CDR1 WNHNN and CDR2 SYGVQD (reference sequence). This CDR3 is built from 15 residues. The V end lost 2 bases, the J end lost 1 base, and 11 bases lay between the germline ends. The CDR3 loop is CASSERGLKNTEAFF. CDR3 in DNA: TGCGCCAGCAGTGAGCGGGGACTGAAGAACACTGAAGCTTTCTTT.